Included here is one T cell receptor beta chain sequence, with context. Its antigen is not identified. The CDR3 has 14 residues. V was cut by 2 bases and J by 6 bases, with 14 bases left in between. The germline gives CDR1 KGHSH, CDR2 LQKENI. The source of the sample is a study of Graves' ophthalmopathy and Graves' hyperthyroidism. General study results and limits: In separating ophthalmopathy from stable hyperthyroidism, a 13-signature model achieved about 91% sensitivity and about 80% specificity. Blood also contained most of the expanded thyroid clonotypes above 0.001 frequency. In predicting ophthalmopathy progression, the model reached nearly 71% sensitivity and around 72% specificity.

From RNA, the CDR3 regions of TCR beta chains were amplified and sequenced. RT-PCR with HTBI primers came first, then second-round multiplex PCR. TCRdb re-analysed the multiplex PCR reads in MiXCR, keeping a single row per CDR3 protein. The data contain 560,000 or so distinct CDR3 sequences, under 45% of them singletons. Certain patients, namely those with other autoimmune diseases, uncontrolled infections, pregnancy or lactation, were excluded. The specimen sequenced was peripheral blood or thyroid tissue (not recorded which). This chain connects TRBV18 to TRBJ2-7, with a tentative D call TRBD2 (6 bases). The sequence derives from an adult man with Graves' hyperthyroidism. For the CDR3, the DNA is TGTGCCAGCTCACCAATGCGGGAATCCGGCGAGCAGTACTTC. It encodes CASSPMRESGEQYF. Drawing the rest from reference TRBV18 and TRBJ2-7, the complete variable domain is NAGVMQNPRHLVRRRGQEARLRCSPMKGHSHVYWYRQLPEEGLKFMVYLQKENIIDESGMPKERFSAEFPKEGPSILRIQQVVRGDSAAYFCASSPMRESGEQYFGPGTRLTVT.